The 13 T cell receptor beta chains below come from one sample, sequenced in a study of blood T cell repertoires in COVID-19. Clones were read by immunoSEQ multiplex PCR, and TCRdb kept only the in-frame ones, dropping some. The repertoire holds approximately 220,000 clones, with roughly 84% as singletons. Sequencing input: peripheral blood. The receptor source for this set is a man aged 35 to 55 with acute or convalescent COVID-19.

The chain couples TRBV19 to TRBJ1-5; a possible D gene is TRBD1 (5 bases). The CDR3 is 15 amino acids. The V gene lost 7 bases and the J gene lost 3 bases, with 16 bases spanning the gap. Germline-derived CDR1 and CDR2 are LNHDA and SQIVND (reference sequence). CDR3 in amino acids: CASIRNGRVNQPQHF. CDR3 bases: TGTGCCAGTATCCGGAACGGCAGGGTCAATCAGCCCCAGCATTTT.

A remark on this clone: The same CDR3 also results from other DNA sequences found in this sample. The gene calls are TRBV7-8 and TRBJ2-7, with TRBD1 matching over 9 bases. V shed 4 bases and J 5 bases; nucleotides not matched to a gene: 12. CDR1 and CDR2 (germline): SGHVS, FQNEAQ. CDR3 length equals 16 residues. The CDR3 protein is CASSSLSGTGLHEQYF. CDR3 bases: TGTGCCAGCAGCTCCCTATCCGGGACAGGGCTCCACGAGCAGTACTTC. Filled out from reference TRBV7-8 and TRBJ2-7, the complete variable domain reads GAGVSQSPRYKVAKRGQDVALRCDPISGHVSLFWYQQALGQGPEFLTYFQNEAQLDKSGLPSDRFFAERPEGSVSTLKIQRTQQEDSAVYLCASSSLSGTGLHEQYFGPGTRLTVT.

This rearrangement joins TRBV10-2 to TRBJ2-5; tentative D call: TRBD2 (5 bases). The V and J ends lost 3 bases and 4 bases respectively, with 15 bases between them. The germline gives CDR1 WSHSY, CDR2 SAAADI. The CDR3 totals 15 residues. The CDR3 is CASSDALGSGETQYF. The CDR3 region has the DNA TGCGCCAGCAGTGATGCTCTAGGGAGTGGAGAGACCCAGTACTTC.

This chain links TRBV19 with TRBJ1-6, with a weak D call TRBD1 (6 bases). V lost 5 bases and J lost 8, with 13 bases in between. The CDR3 covers 14 residues. Germline CDR1 LNHDA, CDR2 SQIVND (reference sequence). CDR3 amino acids: CASSSDSSDSPLHF. The CDR3 nucleotides read TGTGCCAGTAGTTCGGACAGTTCAGATTCACCCCTCCACTTT.

This chain joins TRBV4-2 and TRBJ2-7; D might be TRBD2 (6 bases). CDR1 is LGHNA and CDR2 is YNFKEQ in the germline V gene. V gave up 4 bases and J gave up 2 bases, with 12 bases separating them. This CDR3 is 14 amino acids long. CDR3 nucleotide sequence: TGTGCCAGCAGCCCCGGCTTAGCGGCCTACGAGCAGTACTTC. Its translation is CASSPGLAAYEQYF.

This chain links TRBV7-2 with TRBJ2-2; 13 nucleotides line up with TRBD2. V gave up 5 bases and J gave up 5 bases; unmatched junction bases: 8. In germline, CDR1 is SGHTA, CDR2 FQGNSA. The CDR3 runs 17 residues. The CDR3, as DNA: TGTGCCAGCAGCCCGCGGAAGGGACTAGCGGGAACCGGGGAGCTGTTTTTT. Translation gives CASSPRKGLAGTGELFF. The whole variable domain, filled in from reference TRBV7-2 and TRBJ2-2, reads GAGVSQSPSNKVTEKGKDVELRCDPISGHTALYWYRQSLGQGLEFLIYFQGNSAPDKSGLPSDRFSAERTGGSVSTLTIQRTQQEDSAVYLCASSPRKGLAGTGELFFGEGSRLTVL.

The chain has TRBV7-9 and TRBJ2-5, with TRBD1 identical over 8 bases. J lost 5 bases, V lost 2 bases, and 13 bases had no gene match. The CDR3 is made up of 17 amino acids. In germline, CDR1 is SEHNR, CDR2 FQNEAQ (reference sequence). CDR3 sequence: CASSLMRGTGGSETQYF. The CDR3, as DNA: TGTGCCAGCAGCTTAATGAGGGGAACAGGGGGATCCGAGACCCAGTACTTC.

The chain employs TRBV9 and TRBJ2-2; the D is unclear. V shed 4 bases and J shed 0 bases, with 10 bases lying between them. CDR3 length: 15 amino acids. CDR1 and CDR2 (germline): SGDLS, YYNGEE. The CDR3 here is CASSPERTNTGELFF. DNA of the CDR3: TGTGCCAGCAGCCCGGAGCGTACGAACACCGGGGAGCTGTTTTTT.

This clone was recorded a few times. The genes are TRBV6-5 and TRBJ1-1; D ambiguous. Trimming stripped 4 bases from V and 4 bases from J, with 7 bases between. The CDR3 totals 12 residues. The germline V gene has CDR1 MNHEY and CDR2 SVGAGI. The DNA for the CDR3 is TGTGCCAGCAGTTTTAGAGCCACTGAAGCTTTCTTT. As protein: CASSFRATEAFF.

The chain recombines TRBV6-5 with TRBJ1-2; 9 nucleotides line up with TRBD1. V trimming: 6 bases; J trimming: 4 bases; junction bases outside the gene matches: 6. Germline-derived CDR1 and CDR2 are MNHEY and SVGAGI. The CDR3 extends over 14 amino acids. For the CDR3, the DNA is TGTGCCAGCAGCCGGGGACAGGGAACCTATGGCTACACCTTC. This encodes CASSRGQGTYGYTF.

There are a few counts of this clone. The V call is TRBV5-4, the J call TRBJ2-5; 9 bases fit TRBD2. Per germline, CDR1 SGHNT and CDR2 YYREEE (reference sequence). V lost 1 base to trimming and J lost 5 bases; unmatched junction nucleotides: 3. CDR3 length equals 14 residues. The CDR3 sequence: CASSLRREGETQYF. The CDR3 DNA sequence: TGTGCCAGCAGCTTGCGGCGGGAGGGGGAGACCCAGTACTTC.

J is TRBJ2-1 and V is TRBV2; 8 positions agree with TRBD1. Looked up from germline, CDR1 is SNHLY and CDR2 is FYNNEI. V gave up 6 bases and J gave up 4 bases; unmatched junction bases: 8. The CDR3 has 15 amino acids. The CDR3 coding sequence is TGTGCCAGCAGATACGGACAGGGTATATACAATGAGCAGTTCTTC. Its protein product is CASRYGQGIYNEQFF. Together with reference TRBV2 and TRBJ2-1, the CDR3 gives the full variable domain: EPEVTQTPSHQVTQMGQEVILRCVPISNHLYFYWYRQILGQKVEFLVSFYNNEISEKSEIFDDQFSVERPDGSNFTLKIRSTKLEDSAMYFCASRYGQGIYNEQFFGPGTRLTVL.

This chain connects TRBV7-9 to TRBJ2-1, with TRBD2 identical over 9 bases. V lost 5 bases to trimming and J lost 0 bases; unmatched junction nucleotides: 8. The CDR3 has 17 amino acids. Germline loops: CDR1 SEHNR, CDR2 FQNEAQ (reference sequence). The CDR3 protein is CASSPTSGYSSYNEQFF. In DNA form, the CDR3 reads TGTGCCAGCAGCCCGACTAGCGGCTATAGCTCCTACAATGAGCAGTTCTTC.